This record concerns one T cell receptor (beta chain) sequence. The CDR3 consists of 15 residues. V dropped 3 bases and J dropped 5; count of bases not matched to a gene: 6. Per the germline V gene, CDR1 is LNHDA and CDR2 is SQIVND (reference sequence). Original analysis: Nucleated cell counts were estimated from reference gene primer amplification. Produced via immunoSEQ multiplex PCR; TCRdb's table is partial and in-frame only. The V and J calls and the clone size are those of that table, but D and trimming were determined from the DNA. The sample lists more than 200,000 clones, 85% to 90% occurring once. Enrollment of patients from Seattle took place during active infection, with longitudinal follow-up. This entry comes from a study of blood T cell repertoires in COVID-19. Overall study: PBMCs, B-cell-depleted T cells, or T cells provided the cDNA or gDNA that made up the material.

This TCR was recovered from a woman aged 60-75 years with COVID-19, enrolled during active disease. The chain combines TRBV19 with TRBJ1-2; TRBD1 matches at 10 bases. The sequenced sample was peripheral blood. CDR3 bases: TGTGCCAGTAGTATCCAGCGGACAGGGGGTTATGGCTACACCTTC. Translation: CASSIQRTGGYGYTF.